This TCR beta chain was identified in a study of cytomegalovirus exposure and HLA in healthy donors. General study results and limits: In vitro work confirmed that a few CMV-associated chains recognize CMV antigens.

This clone showed up just a few times. Its antigen is as yet unknown. 60 Vbeta and 13 Jbeta primers were used in PCR. Per the study methods: A later analysis tallied roughly 77 million unique TCR beta chains, around 12 million of them shared. Libraries were prepared by immunoSEQ multiplex PCR; TCRdb keeps only in-frame clonotypes and omits some of them. V and J calls plus clone size are reproduced from that table; the DNA served to infer D and trimming. The profile shows over 85,000 clones, less than 8% of them singletons. The germline gives CDR1 SNHLY, CDR2 FYNNEI. The CDR3 extends over 13 amino acids. The V end was cut by 2 bases, the J end by 4 bases, with 7 bases between.

The V call is TRBV2, the J call TRBJ2-3; possible D gene TRBD2, 6 bases. The sequence derives from a man in his fifties in good health and CMV-seronegative. Sequencing input: PBMCs. This chain's CDR3 is CASSETGADTQYF. As DNA, the CDR3 is TGTGCCAGCAGTGAAACGGGGGCAGATACGCAGTATTTT.